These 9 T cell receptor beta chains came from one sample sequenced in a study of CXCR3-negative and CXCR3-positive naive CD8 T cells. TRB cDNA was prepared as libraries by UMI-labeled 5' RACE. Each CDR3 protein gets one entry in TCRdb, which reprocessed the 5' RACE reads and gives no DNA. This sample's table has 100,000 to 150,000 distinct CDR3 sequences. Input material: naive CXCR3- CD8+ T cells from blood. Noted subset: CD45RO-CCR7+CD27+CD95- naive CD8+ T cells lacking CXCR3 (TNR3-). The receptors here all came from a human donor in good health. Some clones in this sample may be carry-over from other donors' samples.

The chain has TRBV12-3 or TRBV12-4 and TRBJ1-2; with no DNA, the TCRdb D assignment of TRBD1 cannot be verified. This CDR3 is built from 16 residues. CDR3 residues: CASSSSIRGNFYGYTF.

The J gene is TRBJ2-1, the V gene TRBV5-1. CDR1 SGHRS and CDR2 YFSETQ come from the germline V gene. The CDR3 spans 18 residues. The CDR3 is CASSLPQNGESSYNEQFF.

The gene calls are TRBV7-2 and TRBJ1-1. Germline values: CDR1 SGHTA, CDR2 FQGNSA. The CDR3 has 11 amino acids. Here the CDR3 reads CASSSYTEAFF.

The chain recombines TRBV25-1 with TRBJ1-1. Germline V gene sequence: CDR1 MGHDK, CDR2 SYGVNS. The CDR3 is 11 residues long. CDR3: CASNLGTEAFF.

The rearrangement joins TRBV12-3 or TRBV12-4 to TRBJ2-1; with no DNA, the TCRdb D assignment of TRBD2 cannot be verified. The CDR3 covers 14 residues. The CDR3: CASSTSGSPNEQFF.

The CDR3 is CASRGGVDQFF. V is TRBV10-2 and J is TRBJ2-1; the TCRdb D gene call, TRBD1, has no DNA to confirm it. The germline V gene encodes CDR1 WSHSY and CDR2 SAAADI. The CDR3 has 11 amino acids.

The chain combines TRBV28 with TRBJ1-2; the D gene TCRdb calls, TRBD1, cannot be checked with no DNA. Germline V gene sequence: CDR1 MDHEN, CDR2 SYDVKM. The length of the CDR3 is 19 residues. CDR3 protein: CASSISPPGRTLANYGYTF.

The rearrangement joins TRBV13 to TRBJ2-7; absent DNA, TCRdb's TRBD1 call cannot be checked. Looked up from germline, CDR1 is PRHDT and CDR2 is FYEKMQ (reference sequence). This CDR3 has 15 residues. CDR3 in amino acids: CASSSGTERTYEQYF. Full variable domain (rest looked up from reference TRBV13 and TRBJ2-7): AAGVIQSPRHLIKEKRETATLKCYPIPRHDTVYWYQQGPGQDPQFLISFYEKMQSDKGSIPDRFSAQQFSDYHSELNMSSLELGDSALYFCASSSGTERTYEQYFGPGTRLTVT.

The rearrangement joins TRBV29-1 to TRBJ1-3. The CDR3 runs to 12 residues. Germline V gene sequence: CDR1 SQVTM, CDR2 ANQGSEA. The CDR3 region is CSVTHSGNTIYF.